The sequence of this TCR beta chain was determined in a study of T-cell memory formation after mild COVID-19. TCRdb ran MiXCR on the 5' RACE reads and lists one entry per CDR3 protein. The data show hundreds of thousands of distinct CDR3 sequences, roughly 20% seen once. The CDR3 length is 15 residues. Germline CDR1 is SEHNR and CDR2 is FQNEAQ (reference sequence). The J segment lost 2 bases and the V segment lost 6 bases, leaving 8 bases of the junction unmatched. In its sample, this clonotype was seen a few times. Sequences were obtained from PBMCs or a T cell subset sorted from them (not recorded which). The TCR originated in an adult woman who had mild COVID-19 (a few samples of this study predate the infection). Cell type and time point are not known. This chain uses TRBV7-9 with TRBJ2-3, with 7 bases aligning to TRBD1. CDR3 sequence: CASSSNTGATDTQYF. DNA for the CDR3: TGTGCCAGCAGTTCTAATACAGGGGCCACAGATACGCAGTATTTT.